This T cell receptor beta chain was found in a study of PD-L1 blockade in urothelial cancer. Time point specified: pretreatment peripheral blood. V lost 8 bases to trimming and J lost 0 bases; unmatched junction nucleotides: 7. CDR1 is GTSNPN, CDR2 SVGIG, per germline (reference sequence). The CDR3 is made up of 14 amino acids. TCRdb's table, derived via immunoSEQ multiplex PCR, lists solely in-frame clones and lacks some. This sample has some 74,000 clones, with approximately 86% found just once. The chain has TRBV30 and TRBJ2-1; 7 bases line up with TRBD2. The material was PBMCs, obtained around atezolizumab (anti-PD-L1) treatment. This receptor was identified in a middle-aged man with urothelial cancer. CDR3 DNA: TGTGCCAGATCTAGCGGTAGCTCCTACAATGAGCAGTTCTTC. It codes for CARSSGSSYNEQFF.